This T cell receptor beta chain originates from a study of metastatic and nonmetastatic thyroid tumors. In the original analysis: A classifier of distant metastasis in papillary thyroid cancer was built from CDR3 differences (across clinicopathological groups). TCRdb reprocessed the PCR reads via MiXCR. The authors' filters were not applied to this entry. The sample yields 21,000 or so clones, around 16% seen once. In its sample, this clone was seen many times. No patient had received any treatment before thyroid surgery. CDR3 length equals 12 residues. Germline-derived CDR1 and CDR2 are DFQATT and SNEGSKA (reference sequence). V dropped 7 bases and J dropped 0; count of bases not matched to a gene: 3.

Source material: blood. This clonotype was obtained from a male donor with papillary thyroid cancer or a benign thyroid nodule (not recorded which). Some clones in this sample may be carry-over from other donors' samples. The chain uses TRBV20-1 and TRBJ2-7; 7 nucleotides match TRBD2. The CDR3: CSVSGNSYEQYF. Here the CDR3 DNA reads TGCAGTGTAAGCGGGAACTCCTACGAGCAGTACTTC.